The clone carrying this T cell receptor delta chain was counted between two and nine times. A single base is all that separates this from a far larger clone, so a read error is likely. These data originate in a study of γδ T cells in repeated Plasmodium falciparum infection. Study summary: Malian gammadelta TCRs were studied during no-transmission periods and across acute malaria episodes.

V was clipped by 3 bases and J by 0 bases; unmatched bases: 16. Germline V gene lookup returns CDR1 GEAIGNYY and CDR2 EKD. The length of the CDR3 is 19 residues. TCRdb called clones anew from the multiplex PCR reads with CATT. This repertoire shows 75,000 to 95,000 delta-chain clones, over 0.9% found once; its top ten account for over 8.5%. Flow sorting of PBMC yielded separate Vgamma9/Vdelta2+ and Vdelta2-negative gammadelta T cell populations for bulk repertoire analysis. The chain has TRDV2 and TRDJ1; TRDD3 matches at 9 bases. TCRdb records no J gene; here it was assigned by comparing the DNA to germline. Source material: gamma-delta T cells from blood. This clonotype was obtained from a pool of human donors (malaria-infected and uninfected, not separated). As DNA, the CDR3 is TGTGCCTGTGACTTGCTGGGGGATCCTCACTTAACGTACACCGATAAACTCATCTTT. Amino acid sequence: CACDLLGDPHLTYTDKLIF.